The 25 T cell receptor beta chains given below trace back to one sample, sequenced in a study of somatic mutations in cytotoxic T cells in rheumatoid arthritis. Data came from immunoSEQ multiplex PCR; TCRdb stores just in-frame clones and leaves some out. The repertoire includes 10,000 to 15,000 clones, over 65% of them detected once, and approximately 9.4% sits in the top ten. Input material: CD8+ T cells sorted from blood. These receptors originate from a man in his 70s in good health.

On this clone: Other DNA sequences within the sample encode an identical CDR3. The chain carries TRBV4-2 and TRBJ2-7; 11 bases line up with TRBD2. The CDR3 is 15 amino acids. Germline trimming cut 2 bases from V and 4 bases from J; bases unmatched to any gene: 4. Germline CDR1 LGHNA, CDR2 YNFKEQ. The CDR3 sequence is CASSQLAGGKYEQYF. As DNA, the CDR3 is TGTGCCAGCAGCCAACTAGCGGGAGGAAAGTACGAGCAGTACTTC.

The J gene is TRBJ2-1, the V gene TRBV4-3, with 9 bases lining up with TRBD2. Losses at the gene ends were 1 base for V and 4 bases for J; bases not matched to a gene: 5. The CDR3 is made up of 16 amino acids. In germline, CDR1 is LGHNA, CDR2 YSLEER. The CDR3 loop reads CASSQVVLAGYNEQFF. As DNA, the CDR3 is TGCGCCAGCAGCCAAGTAGTGCTAGCGGGGTACAATGAGCAGTTCTTC.

The J gene is TRBJ2-3, the V gene TRBV27; 11 bases line up with TRBD1. The CDR3 length is 18 residues. J was trimmed by 1 base and V by 2 bases; bases with no gene match: 8. Germline CDR1 is MNHEY and CDR2 is SMNVEV (reference sequence). As DNA, the CDR3 is TGTGCCAGCAGTTTACCGGACAGGGGGCCTCTGGGCACAGATACGCAGTATTTT. Its translation: CASSLPDRGPLGTDTQYF.

V is TRBV29-1 and J is TRBJ1-2; D remains unclear. Per the germline V gene, CDR1 is SQVTM and CDR2 is ANQGSEA. The CDR3 loop spans 14 amino acids. V lost 3 bases, J lost 7 bases, and 18 bases lay in between. The CDR3 DNA reads TGCAGCGTTGAGGAACGGTCATTTATCGGTGGCTACACCTTC. Translated, it gives CSVEERSFIGGYTF.

The gene calls are TRBV30 and TRBJ1-4, with 10 bases fitting TRBD1. Germline V gene sequence: CDR1 GTSNPN, CDR2 SVGIG (reference sequence). This CDR3 spans 16 amino acids. Losses at the gene ends were 0 bases for V and 12 bases for J; bases not matched to a gene: 13. The CDR3 sequence: CAWSVGPGTGVTELFF. The CDR3 DNA reads TGTGCCTGGAGTGTAGGTCCCGGGACAGGGGTGACAGAACTGTTTTTT.

The rearrangement joins TRBV15 to TRBJ1-5; 10 bases map to TRBD1. The CDR3 loop spans 19 amino acids. Germline trimming cut 3 bases from V and 0 bases from J; bases unmatched to any gene: 11. The germline gives CDR1 LNHNV, CDR2 YYDKDF (reference sequence). CDR3 protein: CATSRGRQGAFYSNQPQHF. The DNA of the CDR3 is TGTGCCACCAGCAGGGGGAGACAGGGGGCATTTTATAGCAATCAGCCCCAGCATTTT.

The rearrangement joins TRBV9 to TRBJ2-5; TRBD2 matches at 7 bases. The J call could be wrong; TRBJ2-7 is a better fit for the DNA end. Germline V lookup: CDR1 SGDLS, CDR2 YYNGEE. The CDR3 extends over 14 amino acids. Written as DNA, the CDR3 is TGTGCCAGCAGCCCTGGGGGGGGCTCCTACGAGCAGTACTTC. This encodes CASSPGGGSYEQYF.

In regard to this clone: Because it lacks the conserved phenylalanine or tryptophan at the end, this CDR3 is likely a read error. The DNA is left out, because the CDR3 cannot be placed on it with certainty; the CDR3 is given as TCRdb lists it. V and J are TRBV13 and TRBJ1-2. With termini counted, the CDR3 has 11 amino acids. Germline-derived CDR1 and CDR2 are PRHDT and FYEKMQ (reference sequence). The CDR3: CASSLAPVFRL.

CDR3 in amino acids: CASSPSWGLGEKLFF. The CDR3 DNA follows: TGTGCCAGCAGCCCTTCTTGGGGGCTTGGGGAAAAACTGTTTTTT. This chain links TRBV9 with TRBJ1-4; D is perhaps TRBD1 (6 bases). This CDR3 is built from 15 residues. CDR1 SGDLS and CDR2 YYNGEE come from the germline V gene. Deletions cut 4 bases from V and 8 bases from J, with 18 bases between.

The chain is built from TRBV27 and TRBJ2-1, with 7 nucleotides matching TRBD2. V shed 3 bases, J shed 3 bases, and the junction held 5 bases outside the gene matches. The CDR3 spans 15 residues. The germline V gene encodes CDR1 MNHEY and CDR2 SMNVEV (reference sequence). The CDR3: CASSFSLAGYNEQFF. DNA of the CDR3: TGTGCCAGCAGTTTCTCGTTAGCGGGCTACAATGAGCAGTTCTTC.

The genes are TRBV6-4 and TRBJ2-6; TRBD1 agrees at 7 bases. V was pared by 6 bases and J by 0 bases, with 2 bases of the junction left unmatched. Germline loops: CDR1 MRHNA, CDR2 SNTAGT. The CDR3 extends over 15 amino acids. CDR3 loop: CASSDRDSGANVLTF. The CDR3 region has the DNA TGTGCCAGCAGCGACAGGGACTCTGGGGCCAACGTCCTGACTTTC.

This clone was recorded a few times. This sequence joins TRBV5-8 and TRBJ1-1; D unclear. V lost 0 bases and J lost 7, with 4 bases in between. The CDR3 loop spans 11 amino acids. Germline loops: CDR1 SGHTS, CDR2 YDEGEE. For the CDR3, the DNA is TGTGCCAGCAGCTTGGACAGTGAAGCTTTCTTT. Protein: CASSLDSEAFF.

V is TRBV6-1 and J is TRBJ1-5; TRBD1 agrees at 11 bases. This CDR3 is 15 amino acids long. Trimming cost V 1 base and J 7 bases; bases outside gene matches: 3. Germline V CDR1 and CDR2: MNHNS, SASEGT. CDR3 protein: CASSEEGTGGQPQHF. The DNA of the CDR3 is TGTGCCAGCAGTGAAGAGGGGACAGGGGGGCAGCCCCAGCATTTT.

The rearrangement uses TRBV7-9 and TRBJ2-7, with 7 nucleotides matching TRBD2. The CDR3 runs 14 residues. CDR1 and CDR2 from the germline V gene are SEHNR and FQNEAQ (reference sequence). The J segment lost 4 bases and the V segment lost 4 bases, leaving 7 bases of the junction unmatched. CDR3 bases: TGTGCCAGCAGCTCCCGGGACTACCCATACGAGCAGTACTTC. It yields the protein CASSSRDYPYEQYF.

This chain links TRBV27 with TRBJ2-3, with 7 bases that match TRBD2. CDR1 and CDR2 (germline): MNHEY, SMNVEV (reference sequence). The length of the CDR3 is 16 residues. The V and J ends lost 1 base and 0 bases, in that order; junction bases with no gene match: 4. CDR3 in DNA: TGTGCCAGCAGTTTATTAAGCGGGGTTAGCACAGATACGCAGTATTTT. Its protein product is CASSLLSGVSTDTQYF.

The chain carries TRBV11-1 and TRBJ2-3; 13 bases fit TRBD2. The CDR3 loop spans 15 amino acids. The V and J ends lost 4 bases and 4 bases, in that order; junction bases with no gene match: 2. Germline loops: CDR1 SGHAT, CDR2 FQDESV (reference sequence). Here the CDR3 DNA reads TGTGCCAGCAGCTCTACTAGCGGGGGGGCAGATACGCAGTATTTT. As protein: CASSSTSGGADTQYF.

This chain joins TRBV7-9 and TRBJ2-7, with D perhaps TRBD2 (6 bases). The V gene's germline CDR1 is SEHNR and CDR2 FQNEAQ (reference sequence). This CDR3 is built from 15 residues. The V gene lost 2 bases and the J gene lost 1 base, with 12 bases spanning the gap. The CDR3 bases are TGTGCCAGCAGCTTATCAGCTCTAGCGTCCTACGAGCAGTACTTC. It translates to CASSLSALASYEQYF. Variable domain in full (rest from reference TRBV7-9 and TRBJ2-7): DTGVSQNPRHKITKRGQNVTFRCDPISEHNRLYWYRQTLGQGPEFLTYFQNEAQLEKSRLLSDRFSAERPKGSFSTLEIQRTEQGDSAMYLCASSLSALASYEQYFGPGTRLTVT.

The table lists this clone with a count of one. The J gene is TRBJ2-1, the V gene TRBV27, with 8 bases that match TRBD2. CDR3 length equals 15 residues. The V gene's germline CDR1 is MNHEY and CDR2 SMNVEV (reference sequence). V lost 4 bases, J lost 4 bases, and 6 bases stayed unmatched. CDR3 sequence (DNA): TGTGCCAGCAGTTATTCTAGCGGGCCTTACAATGAGCAGTTCTTC. Its translation: CASSYSSGPYNEQFF.

The chain couples TRBV6-6 to TRBJ2-5; 8 positions match TRBD1. The CDR3 length is 15 residues. With 6 bases clipped from V and 1 base from J, the junction kept 7 bases outside the gene matches. The germline CDR1 and CDR2 sequences are MNHNY and SVGAGI (reference sequence). The CDR3 DNA reads as TGTGCCAGCAGCGAAAGGGACAGGCCCCAAGAGACCCAGTACTTC. It yields the protein CASSERDRPQETQYF.

The chain employs TRBV4-3 and TRBJ1-4; 9 nucleotides line up with TRBD1. This CDR3 contains 15 residues. Germline V gives CDR1 LGHNA, CDR2 YSLEER. V shed 3 bases and J 7 bases; nucleotides not matched to a gene: 6. CDR3 nucleotide sequence: TGCGCCAGCAGCCATACACAGGGGGCCGGTGAAAAACTGTTTTTT. Translated: CASSHTQGAGEKLFF.

This chain links TRBV13 with TRBJ2-2; TRBD1 matches at 9 bases. CDR1 PRHDT and CDR2 FYEKMQ come from the germline V gene (reference sequence). V lost 6 bases and J lost 4; bases outside the gene matches: 3. There are 14 residues in the CDR3. CDR3 nucleotides: TGTGCCAGCAGACAGGGGGCCGTCACCGGGGAGCTGTTTTTT. As protein: CASRQGAVTGELFF.

The rearrangement links TRBV25-1 to TRBJ2-3; D may match TRBD1 or TRBD2 (6 bases each). The CDR3 has 16 residues. The V end was cut by 4 bases, the J end by 0 bases, with 14 bases between. Germline V gives CDR1 MGHDK, CDR2 SYGVNS. DNA for the CDR3: TGTGCCAGCAGTGCACTCGGGGGCCTCAGCACAGATACGCAGTATTTT. It yields the protein CASSALGGLSTDTQYF.

The V gene is TRBV4-1, the J gene TRBJ2-1; D ambiguous. Germline CDR1 reads MGHRA; CDR2 reads YSYEKL. Trimming pared 9 bases from V and 3 bases from J, leaving 6 bases between. This CDR3 has 11 amino acids. As DNA, the CDR3 is TGCGCCAGTCTAGGCTACAATGAGCAGTTCTTC. Its translation is CASLGYNEQFF.

This chain connects TRBV11-2 to TRBJ1-1; 8 nucleotides line up with TRBD1. CDR1 and CDR2 (germline): SGHAT, FQNNGV. This CDR3 is 16 amino acids long. V gave up 1 base and J gave up 4 bases; unmatched junction bases: 8. DNA of the CDR3: TGTGCCAGCAGCTTAGCGGGGACAGGCGCTTCCACTGAAGCTTTCTTT. It codes for CASSLAGTGASTEAFF.

The chain recombines TRBV5-6 with TRBJ2-7; D may match TRBD1 or TRBD2 (5 bases each). CDR1 is SGHDT, CDR2 YYEEEE, per germline. V gave up 4 bases and J gave up 2 bases, with 16 bases separating them. The CDR3 runs 15 residues. Here the CDR3 reads CASSQGRIRPYEQYF. CDR3 nucleotides: TGTGCCAGCAGCCAGGGACGGATTCGACCCTACGAGCAGTACTTC.